This TCR beta chain came from a study of cytomegalovirus exposure and HLA in healthy donors. On the study more broadly: Inside one of the first data releases sat 80 million to 95 million unique TCRs taken from HLA-typed donors.

V gave up 4 bases and J gave up 4 bases; unmatched junction bases: 10. CDR1 and CDR2 (germline): SGHRS, YFSETQ. There are 18 residues in the CDR3. This PCR relied on a set of 60 Vbeta primers and 13 Jbeta primers. The protocol was immunoSEQ multiplex PCR, while the TCRdb copy is restricted to in-frame clones and leaves out a portion. The table has 110,000 to 150,000 clones, over 60% seen once; the top ten hold roughly 1.8%. Remarks on this clone: Its matching antigen is unknown.

Study-wide points: Most TCR sequences showed up rarely, but some public TCRs showed up in many donors. Available immune exposure information was restricted to CMV serostatus only. Analyzed later, most CMV-associated TCR beta chains appeared HLA-restricted.

This TCR came from a woman aged 40 to 50 in good health and CMV-seronegative. Sequencing was carried out using PBMCs. The V and J genes are TRBV5-1 and TRBJ2-2, with 13 bases identical to TRBD2. CDR3 in DNA: TGCGCCAGCAGCCTAGGACTAGCGGGGGAATCGAGCACCGGGGAGCTGTTTTTT. Translation gives CASSLGLAGESSTGELFF.